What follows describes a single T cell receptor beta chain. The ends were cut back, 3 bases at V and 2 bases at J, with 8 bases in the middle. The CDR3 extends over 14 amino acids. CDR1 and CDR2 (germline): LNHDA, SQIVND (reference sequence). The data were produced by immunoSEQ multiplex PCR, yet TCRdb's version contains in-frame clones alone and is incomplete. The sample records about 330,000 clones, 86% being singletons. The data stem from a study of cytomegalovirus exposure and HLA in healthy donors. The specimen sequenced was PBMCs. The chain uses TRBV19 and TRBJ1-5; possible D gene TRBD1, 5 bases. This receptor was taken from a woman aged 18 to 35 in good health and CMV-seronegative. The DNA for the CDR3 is TGTGCCAGTAGTATTGACAGCGGCAATCAGCCCCAGCATTTT. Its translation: CASSIDSGNQPQHF.